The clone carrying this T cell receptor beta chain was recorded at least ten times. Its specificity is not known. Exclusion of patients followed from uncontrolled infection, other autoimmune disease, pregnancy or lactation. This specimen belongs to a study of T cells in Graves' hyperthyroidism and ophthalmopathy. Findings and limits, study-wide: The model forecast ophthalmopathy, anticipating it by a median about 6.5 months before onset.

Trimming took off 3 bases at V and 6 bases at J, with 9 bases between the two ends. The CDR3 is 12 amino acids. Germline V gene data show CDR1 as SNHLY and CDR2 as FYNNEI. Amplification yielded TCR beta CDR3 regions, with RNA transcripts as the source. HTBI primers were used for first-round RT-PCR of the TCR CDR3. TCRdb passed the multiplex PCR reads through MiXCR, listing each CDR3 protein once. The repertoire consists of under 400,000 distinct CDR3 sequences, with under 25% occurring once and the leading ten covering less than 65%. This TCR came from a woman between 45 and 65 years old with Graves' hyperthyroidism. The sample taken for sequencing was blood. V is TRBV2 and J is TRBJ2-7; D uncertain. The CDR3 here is CASSDIRLEQYF. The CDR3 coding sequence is TGTGCCAGCAGTGATATCAGACTCGAGCAGTACTTC.